Each of the 6 T cell receptor beta chains below was sequenced from the same sample in a study of T-cell reconstitution after alpha-beta-depleted transplantation in children. The study, taken as a whole, reports: About two months after transplant, alpha-beta T cells reportedly came from several hundred expanded graft clones.

Unique molecular identifiers were used to barcode this TCRbeta library. MiXCR, run by TCRdb on the PCR reads, gives a single entry per CDR3 protein. The data hold tens of thousands of distinct CDR3 sequences, with about 6% observed a single time. What these receptors recognize is not known. This specimen was peripheral blood, taken 60 days after TCRalphabeta/CD19-depleted stem cell transplant. Receptor source: a child less than two years old who had a stem cell transplant for acute myeloid leukemia, so the T cells may come from the graft donor.

This clonotype was recorded at least ten times. V usage is TRBV6-1 and J usage is TRBJ1-2; possible D gene TRBD1, 5 bases. The germline V gene has CDR1 MNHNS and CDR2 SASEGT. This CDR3 contains 11 residues. Trimming pared 10 bases from V and 4 bases from J, leaving 10 bases between. CDR3 nucleotides: TGTGCCAACCGGGACGTCTATGGCTACACCTTC. Protein product: CANRDVYGYTF.

This clonotype was recorded a few times. The chain is built from TRBV28 and TRBJ2-7; 9 bases are a match to TRBD2. This CDR3 has 14 residues. The germline V gene encodes CDR1 MDHEN and CDR2 SYDVKM. V was clipped by 11 bases and J by 3 bases; unmatched bases: 11. CDR3 sequence (DNA): TGTGCCGCTAGCGGGGTCGACGTTGACTACGAGCAGTACTTC. Amino acids: CAASGVDVDYEQYF. Combining the CDR3 with reference TRBV28 and TRBJ2-7 gives the whole variable domain DVKVTQSSRYLVKRTGEKVFLECVQDMDHENMFWYRQDPGLGLRLIYFSYDVKMKEKGDIPEGYSVSREKKERFSLILESASTNQTSMYLCAASGVDVDYEQYFGPGTRLTVT.

This clonotype has a count of ten or more. The rearrangement uses TRBV29-1 and TRBJ2-7; D remains ambiguous. The length of the CDR3 is 12 residues. Germline V gene lookup returns CDR1 SQVTM and CDR2 ANQGSEA. The V end was cut by 3 bases, the J end by 2 bases, with 8 bases between. The CDR3 nucleotides read TGCAGCGTTGACGGACCGGCCTACGAGCAGTACTTC. Translating it yields CSVDGPAYEQYF.

This clonotype was seen repeatedly, ten times or more. The rearrangement uses TRBV24-1 and TRBJ1-5, with D hard to call. The germline V gene has CDR1 KGHDR and CDR2 SFDVKD. Trimming removed 3 bases from V and 2 bases from J, with 10 bases in between. The CDR3 covers 15 residues. The CDR3 reads CATSDGPGGNQPQHF. DNA of the CDR3: TGTGCCACCAGTGATGGCCCGGGTGGCAATCAGCCCCAGCATTTT.

This clonotype was seen ten or more times. The CDR3 coding sequence is TGCGCCAGCAGCCAAGATAGAGCAGGGCACGAGCAGTACTTC. Translation: CASSQDRAGHEQYF. The rearrangement uses TRBV4-3 and TRBJ2-7, with D possibly being TRBD1 (5 bases). Per germline, CDR1 LGHNA and CDR2 YSLEER. This CDR3 is 14 amino acids long. Trimming pared 0 bases from V and 5 bases from J, leaving 11 bases between.

This clonotype has at least ten counts. This chain uses TRBV27 with TRBJ2-3; D perhaps matches TRBD2 (6 bases). Germline V gives CDR1 MNHEY, CDR2 SMNVEV (reference sequence). V gave up 5 bases and J gave up 2 bases, with 14 bases separating them. This CDR3 has 15 amino acids. This chain's CDR3 is CASSPFGSYTDTQYF. CDR3 in DNA: TGTGCCAGCAGTCCCTTCGGGAGTTACACAGATACGCAGTATTTT.